This is a list of T cell receptor beta chains from one sample in a study of regulatory T cells in long-lasting Graves disease. TCRdb ran MiXCR on the multiplex PCR reads and lists one entry per CDR3 protein. The sample holds 540,000 or so distinct CDR3 sequences, roughly 14% seen once. These same records also appear under a second study, on T cells in Graves' hyperthyroidism and ophthalmopathy.

Sequences were derived from peripheral blood mononuclear cells (PBMCs), sampled at new diagnosis, from a patient treated with antithyroid drugs. The source is a young man with Graves disease. The CDR3 runs from the conserved cysteine through the conserved F or W. Fields, in order: V gene, J gene, D gene, clone size, CDR3 DNA, CDR3 protein. D genes are given only for firm matches. Clone size, where shown, is once, few, many, or a class for clones that have expanded.

V: TRBV6-1; J: TRBJ1-1; D: TRBD1; size: many; DNA: TGTGCCAGCAGGTTCGCCCCGGGACAGGAGACTACTTTCTTT; CDR3: CASRFAPGQETTFF
V: TRBV29-1; J: TRBJ1-2; D: NA; size: many; DNA: TGCAGCGTTGTATCTGGGGGGGGGTACTATGGCTACACCTTC; CDR3: CSVVSGGGYYGYTF
V: TRBV9; J: TRBJ1-5; D: NA; size: many; DNA: TGTGCCAGCAGCGTAAGTGGGTTCAGCAATCAGCCCCAGCATTTT; CDR3: CASSVSGFSNQPQHF
V: TRBV11-2; J: TRBJ2-2; D: TRBD1; size: many; DNA: TGTGCCAGCAGCCCGGGACAGACGAACACCGGGGAGCTGTTTTTT; CDR3: CASSPGQTNTGELFF
V: TRBV12-3/TRBV12-4; J: TRBJ2-7; D: NA; size: many; DNA: TGTGCCAGCAGCCCATCCGACAGGAGCTCCTACGAGCAGTACTTC; CDR3: CASSPSDRSSYEQYF
V: TRBV12-3/TRBV12-4; J: TRBJ2-3; D: TRBD1; size: many; DNA: TGTGCCAGCAGGGACAGGGTACGGCAGTATTTT; CDR3: CASRDRVRQYF
V: TRBV7-2; J: TRBJ2-7; D: TRBD1; size: many; DNA: TGTGCCAGCAGCACCACCGGGACAGGGGCCTACGAGCAGTACTTC; CDR3: CASSTTGTGAYEQYF
V: TRBV19; J: TRBJ1-2; D: NA; size: NA; DNA: TGTGCCGGTACCAGACAGATTAACTATGGCTACACCTTC; CDR3: CAGTRQINYGYTF
V: TRBV12-5; J: TRBJ2-1; D: TRBD2; size: many; DNA: TGTGCTAGTGCCATTAGCGGGGTGGACAATGAGCAGTTCTTC; CDR3: CASAISGVDNEQFF
V: TRBV4-1; J: TRBJ2-7; D: TRBD2; size: many; DNA: TGCGCCAGCAGCCAAAGCCCCGCCGGGACTAGCGACGACGAGCAGTACTTC; CDR3: CASSQSPAGTSDDEQYF
V: TRBV19; J: TRBJ2-6; D: TRBD1; size: NA; DNA: TGTGCCAGTAGCCCCAGATCGACAGGGTCAGGGGCCAACGTCCTGACTTTC; CDR3: CASSPRSTGSGANVLTF
V: TRBV29-1; J: TRBJ1-2; D: NA; size: NA; DNA: NA; CDR3: CSVANTEAFFGQGTRLGYTF
V: TRBV20-1; J: TRBJ2-2; D: TRBD2; size: NA; DNA: TGCAGTGCTAGAGATTTAGGGACTAGCGGGAGAGGTGACGGGGAGCTGTTTTTT; CDR3: CSARDLGTSGRGDGELFF
V: TRBV29-1; J: TRBJ1-2; D: NA; size: NA; DNA: TGCATCGTTGGGGCTAACTATGGCTACACCTTC; CDR3: CIVGANYGYTF
V: TRBV2; J: TRBJ2-1; D: TRBD2; size: many; DNA: TGTGCCAGCAGTGAACGGATGCCTAGCGGGGGGTACAATGAGCAGTTCTTC; CDR3: CASSERMPSGGYNEQFF
V: TRBV6-2/TRBV6-3; J: TRBJ2-2; D: NA; size: many; DNA: TGTGCCAGCAGACCCCCGGTTGAGACCGGGGAGCTGTTTTTT; CDR3: CASRPPVETGELFF
V: TRBV10-3; J: TRBJ2-1; D: TRBD2; size: many; DNA: TGTGCCATCAGTGAAGAGGGCGGGAGAAGTGAGCAGTTCTTC; CDR3: CAISEEGGRSEQFF
V: TRBV3-1; J: TRBJ2-1; D: NA; size: few; DNA: TGTGCCAGCAGCCCCTGGAGGGCCGCCTACAATGAGCAGTTCTTC; CDR3: CASSPWRAAYNEQFF